The 18 T cell receptor beta chains in this list originate from one sample, sequenced in a study of blood T cell repertoires in COVID-19. The method was immunoSEQ multiplex PCR; TCRdb's version includes in-frame clones alone and lacks a portion of them. The data hold over 250,000 clones, with roughly 89% observed a single time. Sample: peripheral blood. The source is a man aged 50-59 years with acute or convalescent COVID-19.

This clone was found once. This sequence joins TRBV11-1 and TRBJ2-7, with D tentatively TRBD1 (6 bases). V dropped 8 bases and J dropped 0 bases, with 14 bases sitting between them. CDR1 is SGHAT, CDR2 FQDESV, per germline (reference sequence). The CDR3 covers 14 residues. For the CDR3, the DNA is TGTGCCAGCGGCAGGGGCAGAAGCTCCTACGAGCAGTACTTC. As protein: CASGRGRSSYEQYF.

The CDR3 loop is CSVAQVGTGDQYF. CDR3 DNA sequence: TGCAGCGTTGCCCAGGTTGGGACAGGGGACCAGTACTTC. V usage is TRBV29-1 and J usage is TRBJ2-7; 10 positions match TRBD1. The ends lost 4 bases at V and 10 bases at J; junction bases unmatched: 10. Looked up from germline, CDR1 is SQVTM and CDR2 is ANQGSEA. The length of the CDR3 is 13 residues.

The count of this clone is one. V gene TRBV19 combines with J gene TRBJ2-1; 7 bases are shared with TRBD2. The germline V gene has CDR1 LNHDA and CDR2 SQIVND (reference sequence). J lost 8 bases, V lost 2 bases, and 3 bases had no gene match. The CDR3 has 13 residues. The CDR3 DNA is TGTGCCAGTAGTATAAGGACTAGTGATGAGCAGTTCTTC. This codes for CASSIRTSDEQFF.

To note about this clone: The junction differs from germline at one of its ends, possibly a read error. The CDR3 DNA sequence: TGTGCTAGCAGCCCGACTAGCGGGGGGCAAGAGACCCAGTACTTC. Amino acid sequence: CASSPTSGGQETQYF. This chain uses TRBV7-7 with TRBJ2-5; TRBD2 matches at 13 bases. The CDR3 runs to 15 residues. Germline V gene lookup returns CDR1 SSHAT and CDR2 FNYEAQ (reference sequence).

This chain connects TRBV7-9 to TRBJ1-1; weak D call: TRBD1 (5 bases). Germline lookup yields CDR1 SEHNR and CDR2 FQNEAQ (reference sequence). The CDR3 runs 13 residues. V was trimmed by 8 bases and J by 3 bases, leaving 13 bases between them. CDR3 nucleotides: TGTGCCAGCCGGGCGGGGACCCACACTGAAGCTTTCTTT. Translation: CASRAGTHTEAFF.

The rearrangement joins TRBV30 to TRBJ2-7; D is unclear. With 8 bases removed from V and 1 base from J, the gap between germline ends came to 24 bases. This CDR3 is 16 amino acids long. Germline CDR1 reads GTSNPN; CDR2 reads SVGIG (reference sequence). The CDR3 DNA reads TGTGCCGGAGCCAGATTGTCCGGGTACAATTCCTACGAGCAGTACTTC. Translated: CAGARLSGYNSYEQYF.

The chain employs TRBV6-1 and TRBJ1-5; D gene uncertain. Trimming took 1 base from V and 2 from J, leaving 18 bases between them. Germline V gene sequence: CDR1 MNHNS, CDR2 SASEGT. The CDR3 has 18 residues. CDR3 bases: TGTGCCAGCAGTGAAGATTGGGTGGGCGGGAGACGCAATCAGCCCCAGCATTTT. It codes for CASSEDWVGGRRNQPQHF.

This chain joins TRBV5-1 and TRBJ1-4; a possible D gene is TRBD1 (6 bases). Germline CDR1 is SGHRS and CDR2 is YFSETQ. Trimming removed 0 bases at V and 7 bases at J, with 16 bases between. CDR3 length: 16 residues. The CDR3 DNA sequence: TGCGCCAGCAGCTTGGCGGATAATGCCAGGGGTGAAAAACTGTTTTTT. It yields the protein CASSLADNARGEKLFF.

This clone has just one count. The chain links TRBV5-4 to TRBJ1-5, with TRBD1 identical over 9 bases. Trimming at V came to 3 bases and at J to 4 bases, leaving 2 bases not matched to a gene. From germline, CDR1 is SGHNT and CDR2 YYREEE (reference sequence). This CDR3 region has 14 residues. As DNA, the CDR3 is TGTGCCAGCAGCTCGGACAGGGGTAATCAGCCCCAGCATTTT. This encodes CASSSDRGNQPQHF.

This chain joins TRBV2 and TRBJ1-1, with 10 bases fitting TRBD1. V trimming: 2 bases; J trimming: 4 bases; junction bases outside the gene matches: 7. This CDR3 region has 16 residues. CDR1 and CDR2 (germline): SNHLY, FYNNEI. CDR3 sequence: CASSEWDRGEITEAFF. The CDR3 DNA reads TGTGCCAGCAGTGAATGGGACAGGGGAGAGATCACTGAAGCTTTCTTT. Together with reference TRBV2 and TRBJ1-1, the CDR3 gives the full variable domain: EPEVTQTPSHQVTQMGQEVILRCVPISNHLYFYWYRQILGQKVEFLVSFYNNEISEKSEIFDDQFSVERPDGSNFTLKIRSTKLEDSAMYFCASSEWDRGEITEAFFGQGTRLTVV.

The rearrangement joins TRBV10-3 to TRBJ1-1, with D maybe TRBD1 (6 bases). Germline values: CDR1 ENHRY, CDR2 SYGVKD. The CDR3 runs 15 residues. Between the trimmed V and J ends, which lost 2 bases and 4 bases, there was a span of 14 bases. CDR3 coding DNA: TGTGCCATCAGTGAGCCACAGGGTCAGGGCACTGAAGCTTTCTTT. Translating gives CAISEPQGQGTEAFF.

The DNA for the CDR3 is TGTGCTAGTGGTACCACGGGACTAGTCTCCTACAATGAGCAGTTCTTC. It translates to CASGTTGLVSYNEQFF. The chain employs TRBV12-5 and TRBJ2-1, with TRBD2 identical over 8 bases. The CDR3 has 16 residues. Looked up from germline, CDR1 is LGHNT and CDR2 is FRNRAP. The junction had 6 bases not matched to a gene; V was cut back by 5 bases and J by 0 bases.

The rearrangement links TRBV7-9 to TRBJ2-7; 10 positions match TRBD1. After removal of 5 bases from V and 4 bases from J, the junction contained 5 bases not matched to a gene. The germline V gene encodes CDR1 SEHNR and CDR2 FQNEAQ (reference sequence). The length of the CDR3 is 14 residues. This CDR3 reads CASSTGTGDYEQYF. As DNA, the CDR3 is TGTGCCAGCAGCACCGGGACAGGGGATTACGAGCAGTACTTC.

This clone appeared a single time. The CDR3 here is CASSLLGNQPQHF. The CDR3 bases are TGTGCCAGCAGTTTATTAGGCAATCAGCCCCAGCATTTT. The chain has TRBV27 and TRBJ1-5; D is undetermined. Trimming pared 1 base from V and 2 bases from J, leaving 3 bases between. There are 13 residues in the CDR3. CDR1 MNHEY and CDR2 SMNVEV come from the germline V gene (reference sequence).

The DNA of the CDR3 is TGTGCCAGCAGGACAGGGGAGAATGGCTACACCTTC. Its protein is CASRTGENGYTF. The chain links TRBV6-5 to TRBJ1-2; 8 bases map to TRBD1. The germline V gene has CDR1 MNHEY and CDR2 SVGAGI. The V gene end was trimmed by 6 bases and the J gene end by 6 bases; junction bases not matched to a gene: 3. The CDR3 length is 12 residues.

V usage is TRBV7-9 and J usage is TRBJ1-2, with 9 bases matching TRBD1. Losses at the gene ends were 4 bases for V and 2 bases for J; bases not matched to a gene: 5. The length of the CDR3 is 15 residues. Germline CDR1 reads SEHNR; CDR2 reads FQNEAQ (reference sequence). For the CDR3, the DNA is TGTGCCAGCAGCTCGGGACAGGGTTTGAACTATGGCTACACCTTC. It yields the protein CASSSGQGLNYGYTF.

The chain carries TRBV7-9 and TRBJ2-2; a possible D gene is TRBD2 (6 bases). The germline CDR1 and CDR2 sequences are SEHNR and FQNEAQ (reference sequence). V lost 1 base, J lost 5 bases, and 14 bases lay in between. The length of the CDR3 is 16 residues. The DNA for the CDR3 is TGTGCCAGCAGCTTAGGGGCGGGGAGACCAACCGGGGAGCTGTTTTTT. It translates to CASSLGAGRPTGELFF.

This clone was recorded only once. The CDR3 loop reads CATADRDISYEQYF. As DNA, the CDR3 is TGTGCCACCGCGGACAGGGATATCTCCTACGAGCAGTACTTC. The chain is built from TRBV3-1 (or the pseudogene TRBV3-2) and TRBJ2-7; 8 nucleotides agree with TRBD1. From germline, CDR1 is LGHDT and CDR2 YNNKEL (reference sequence). The CDR3 extends over 14 amino acids. Germline trimming cut 10 bases from V and 0 bases from J; bases unmatched to any gene: 8.